This TCR beta chain appears in the sequencing data of a study of cytomegalovirus exposure and HLA in healthy donors. On the study more broadly: The same platform used for the 666 first-cohort repertoires was also used for the 100 to 150 validation repertoires, as a later analysis reported. The study's findings and limits: Rarity characterized most TCR sequences, yet some public TCRs appeared in many donors.

From the 120-subject validation cohort, which was separate from the approximately 720-subject first cohort, the donors were drawn. CDR1 SQVTM and CDR2 ANQGSEA come from the germline V gene. J was trimmed by 5 bases and V by 5 bases; bases with no gene match: 0. The length of the CDR3 is 11 residues. The assay was immunoSEQ multiplex PCR, and TCRdb's table has in-frame clones only and misses some. The sample has about 150,000 clones; approximately 86% are singletons. For this clone: Its antigen is unknown.

Sequences were obtained from PBMCs. The chain uses TRBV29-1 and TRBJ2-3; TRBD2 matches at 8 bases. The TCR comes from a man aged 18 to 29 in good health and CMV-seropositive. The CDR3 nucleotides are TGCAGCGTTCGGGGGGGAGATACGCAGTATTTT. Protein sequence: CSVRGGDTQYF.